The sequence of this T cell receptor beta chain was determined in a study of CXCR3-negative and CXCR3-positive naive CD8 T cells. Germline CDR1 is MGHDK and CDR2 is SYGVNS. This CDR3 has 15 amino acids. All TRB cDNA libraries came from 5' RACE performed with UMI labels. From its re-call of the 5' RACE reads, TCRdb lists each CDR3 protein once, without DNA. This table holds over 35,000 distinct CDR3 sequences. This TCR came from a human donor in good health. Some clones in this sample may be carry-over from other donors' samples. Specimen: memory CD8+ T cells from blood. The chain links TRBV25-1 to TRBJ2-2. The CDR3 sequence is CASSDIGFGSGELFF.